These 21 T cell receptor beta chains came from one sample sequenced in a study of human T cells and chemical hapten exposure. Documented time point: patch test 1, 2 weeks after DPC sensitization. Noted treatment: therapeutic diphenylcyclopropenone sensitization with weekly scalp DPC. MiXCR was run by TCRdb on the RACE reads, yielding one entry per CDR3 protein. Of just under 350,000 distinct CDR3 sequences in the sample, approximately 6.3% were seen once. The starting material was whole blood, obtained in connection with sensitization to the hapten diphenylcyclopropenone (DPC). These receptors all come from a woman aged 18-35 years with alopecia areata. Some clones in this sample may be carry-over from other donors' samples.

The V call is TRBV9, the J call TRBJ1-5, with 8 nucleotides matching TRBD1. This CDR3 is 14 amino acids long. With 0 bases clipped from V and 5 bases from J, the junction kept 1 base outside the gene matches. Germline V gene data show CDR1 as SGDLS and CDR2 as YYNGEE. This CDR3 is CASSVGQGYQPQHF. CDR3 DNA: TGTGCCAGCAGCGTAGGACAGGGGTATCAGCCCCAGCATTTT.

This clonotype was detected ten times or more. V and J are TRBV10-3 and TRBJ2-2; 9 positions agree with TRBD2. Germline V gene sequence: CDR1 ENHRY, CDR2 SYGVKD. J gave up 1 base and V 10 bases, and 7 bases lay outside the gene matches. The length of the CDR3 is 15 residues. The CDR3 reads CATSSSGENTGELFF. In DNA form, the CDR3 reads TGTGCCACCTCTTCTAGCGGGGAGAACACCGGGGAGCTGTTTTTT.

The rearrangement joins TRBV7-9 to TRBJ2-1; D might be TRBD2 (6 bases). The CDR3 has 13 amino acids. V gave up 4 bases and J gave up 12 bases, with 16 bases separating them. From germline, CDR1 is SEHNR and CDR2 FQNEAQ (reference sequence). CDR3 sequence reads: CASSSDSRGRQFF. The CDR3 DNA follows: TGTGCCAGCAGCTCCGACAGCCGGGGGAGGCAGTTCTTC.

This clonotype was seen more than once but under ten times. The gene calls are TRBV6-5 and TRBJ2-3, with 8 bases matching TRBD2. Trimming removed 7 bases from V and 3 bases from J; junction bases left unmatched: 6. The CDR3 loop spans 14 amino acids. Germline V gene sequence: CDR1 MNHEY, CDR2 SVGAGI. The CDR3 sequence: CASNLAGRTDTQYF. The CDR3 coding sequence is TGTGCCAGCAATTTAGCGGGGAGAACAGATACGCAGTATTTT.

In this sample, this clonotype turned up many times. The chain is built from TRBV4-3 and TRBJ2-2; the D call may be TRBD1 or TRBD2 (5 bases each). The V end was cut by 6 bases, the J end by 3 bases, with 14 bases between. The length of the CDR3 is 15 residues. Germline assignment: CDR1 LGHNA and CDR2 YSLEER. CDR3 residues: CASRSAGTDTGELFF. CDR3 DNA: TGCGCCAGCAGGTCCGCAGGGACGGACACCGGGGAGCTGTTTTTT.

V is TRBV10-3 and J is TRBJ2-7, with 7 bases aligning to TRBD1. CDR3 length equals 15 residues. CDR1 ENHRY and CDR2 SYGVKD come from the germline V gene. With V trimmed by 0 bases and J by 4 bases, 6 bases remained unmatched. The CDR3 DNA reads TGTGCCATCAGTGAGTCGAAAAAGGACAGGTACGAGCAGTACTTC. Its translation is CAISESKKDRYEQYF.

The chain employs TRBV7-9 and TRBJ1-1; the D is unclear. The germline V and J ends were trimmed by 8 bases and 1 base, with 17 bases remaining between them. The CDR3 totals 15 residues. Germline V gene sequence: CDR1 SEHNR, CDR2 FQNEAQ (reference sequence). The chain's CDR3 is CASAEGGRENTEAFF. The CDR3 DNA reads as TGTGCCAGCGCCGAGGGCGGGCGAGAGAACACTGAAGCTTTCTTT.

This clonotype has only a few counts. The V gene is TRBV4-3, the J gene TRBJ2-1, with 14 bases identical to TRBD2. CDR1 and CDR2 from the germline V gene are LGHNA and YSLEER. The V gene end was trimmed by 0 bases and the J gene end by 6 bases; junction bases not matched to a gene: 1. The CDR3 loop spans 16 amino acids. CDR3 in DNA: TGCGCCAGCAGCCAAGAGGGACTAGCGGGGGCCAATGAGCAGTTCTTC. As protein: CASSQEGLAGANEQFF.

The chain links TRBV6-5 to TRBJ2-7; 10 positions match TRBD2. The J segment lost 1 base and the V segment lost 4 bases, leaving 13 bases of the junction unmatched. Looked up from germline, CDR1 is MNHEY and CDR2 is SVGAGI. There are 18 residues in the CDR3. The CDR3 region has the DNA TGTGCCAGCAGTTCGGGGGGAGCACTAGCGGGGAATTCCTACGAGCAGTACTTC. Its translation is CASSSGGALAGNSYEQYF.

This clonotype was recorded many times. This chain joins TRBV2 and TRBJ1-3; 8 positions agree with TRBD1. In germline, CDR1 is SNHLY, CDR2 FYNNEI. V lost 6 bases, J lost 0 bases, and 7 bases stayed unmatched. CDR3 length equals 16 residues. The CDR3 nucleotides are TGTGCCAGCAGCGCCGGACAGGGCTACTCTGGAAACACCATATATTTT. Encoded protein: CASSAGQGYSGNTIYF.

CDR3 sequence reads: CASSPRGLDGNSNQPQHF. CDR3 sequence (DNA): TGTGCCAGCTCACCACGGGGACTGGATGGGAATAGCAATCAGCCCCAGCATTTT. The chain is built from TRBV18 and TRBJ1-5, with a weak D call TRBD1 (5 bases). This CDR3 is built from 18 residues. CDR1 is KGHSH, CDR2 LQKENI, per germline. V lost 1 base and J 0 bases, leaving 16 bases between the germline ends.

This clonotype has a count of ten or more. This chain joins TRBV7-9 and TRBJ2-1, with 11 bases fitting TRBD2. V dropped 5 bases and J dropped 6; count of bases not matched to a gene: 6. Germline V gene sequence: CDR1 SEHNR, CDR2 FQNEAQ (reference sequence). CDR3 length: 15 residues. The DNA for the CDR3 is TGTGCCAGCAGCCCGAGACTAGCGGGGAGCAATGAGCAGTTCTTC. This sequence encodes CASSPRLAGSNEQFF. The complete variable domain, with remaining parts taken from reference TRBV7-9 and TRBJ2-1, reads DTGVSQNPRHKITKRGQNVTFRCDPISEHNRLYWYRQTLGQGPEFLTYFQNEAQLEKSRLLSDRFSAERPKGSFSTLEIQRTEQGDSAMYLCASSPRLAGSNEQFFGPGTRLTVL.

The rearrangement links TRBV6-6 to TRBJ1-4; D uncertain. Per the germline V gene, CDR1 is MNHNY and CDR2 is SVGAGI (reference sequence). The CDR3 extends over 13 amino acids. Between the trimmed V and J ends, which lost 7 bases and 8 bases, there was a span of 14 bases. The CDR3 DNA is TGTGCCAGCATCGGCACCGGATACGAAAAACTGTTTTTT. Translating gives CASIGTGYEKLFF.

This clonotype was observed a handful of times. The V call is TRBV12-3 or TRBV12-4, the J call TRBJ1-2; TRBD1 aligns across 9 bases. This CDR3 is 14 amino acids long. V was pared by 5 bases and J by 2 bases, with 3 bases of the junction left unmatched. In DNA form, the CDR3 reads TGTGCCAGCAGTGGGACAGGGACCAACTATGGCTACACCTTC. This gives the protein CASSGTGTNYGYTF.

This clonotype has only a few counts. This chain connects TRBV3-1 to TRBJ1-2; 7 bases are a match to TRBD1. The trim removed 4 bases at V and 3 bases at J, leaving 11 bases unmatched. Germline CDR1 is LGHDT and CDR2 is YNNKEL (reference sequence). There are 16 residues in the CDR3. For the CDR3, the DNA is TGTGCCAGCAGCCCCTATAAAACAGGGGTGGACTATGGCTACACCTTC. Its protein product is CASSPYKTGVDYGYTF.

A few counts support this clonotype. The chain recombines TRBV12-3 or TRBV12-4 with TRBJ2-5; no clear D. V lost 5 bases to trimming and J lost 9 bases, with 10 bases between them. CDR3 length: 11 residues. The DNA of the CDR3 is TGTGCCAGCAGTCCACGGGCCGCCCAGTACTTC. Residues: CASSPRAAQYF.

This clonotype was observed a handful of times. The chain combines TRBV3-1 with TRBJ1-6, with a tentative D call TRBD1 (5 bases). The germline V gene encodes CDR1 LGHDT and CDR2 YNNKEL (reference sequence). The CDR3 spans 19 residues. The V end lost 6 bases, the J end lost 3 bases, and 24 bases lay between the germline ends. The CDR3 sequence: CASSSSGTASGVYNSPLHF. In DNA form, the CDR3 reads TGTGCCAGCAGTTCCTCCGGGACCGCCTCCGGGGTCTATAATTCACCCCTCCACTTT.

There are a few counts of this clonotype. The chain recombines TRBV6-5 with TRBJ1-2; a weak D match, TRBD1 (5 bases). Trimming removed 0 bases at V and 4 bases at J, with 9 bases between. This CDR3 is 14 amino acids long. The germline gives CDR1 MNHEY, CDR2 SVGAGI. As DNA, the CDR3 is TGTGCCAGCAGTTACTCGAAGGGGTCCTATGGCTACACCTTC. Encoded protein: CASSYSKGSYGYTF.

In DNA, the CDR3 is TGCAGCGTGACATCCCGGGACAGGGGCGAAAAACTGTTTTTT. Amino acids: CSVTSRDRGEKLFF. This chain uses TRBV29-1 with TRBJ1-4, with 10 bases matching TRBD1. The ends lost 6 bases at V and 8 bases at J; junction bases unmatched: 9. The CDR3 runs 14 residues. CDR1 and CDR2 from the germline V gene are SQVTM and ANQGSEA.

The chain joins TRBV12-3 or TRBV12-4 to TRBJ2-1; 8 nucleotides align to TRBD1. V was clipped by 6 bases and J by 6 bases; unmatched bases: 13. The CDR3 sequence is 16 residues long. In DNA, the CDR3 is TGTGCCAGCAGCCCCTTAGACAGGGGAAGATCCAATGAGCAGTTCTTC. The encoded protein is CASSPLDRGRSNEQFF.

The rearrangement uses TRBV6-5 and TRBJ1-3, with D tentatively TRBD1 (6 bases). V was clipped by 0 bases and J by 0 bases, with 15 bases between them. Germline assignment: CDR1 MNHEY and CDR2 SVGAGI. The CDR3 has 18 residues. The CDR3 DNA sequence: TGTGCCAGCAGTTACTCGAACAGGGCCTCTCACTCTGGAAACACCATATATTTT. Translated: CASSYSNRASHSGNTIYF.